This TCR beta chain was retrieved from a study of a mutant IDH1 vaccine in newly diagnosed glioma. The overall study: Across weeks 1, 3, 5, 7, 11, 15, 19 and 23, patients received a vaccination each time, eight in all. The earlier regimen, radiotherapy, temozolomide, or both, was most often both. Initiation of the vaccine course occurred 4-6 weeks after radiotherapy alone, or alongside temozolomide cycles.

Documented time point: week 11, during vaccination. A single vaccine dose contained 300 ug of mutant IDH1 20-mer peptide, and topical imiquimod was used with it. Newly diagnosed WHO grade 3 or 4 IDH1-mutant, ATRX-lost astrocytomas were identified in the donors. Libraries were prepared by immunoSEQ multiplex PCR; TCRdb keeps only in-frame clonotypes and omits some of them. The data show about 62,000 clones, with over 75% seen just once and 1.9% held by the top ten. Germline V lookup: CDR1 LNHDA, CDR2 SQIVND (reference sequence). V shed 6 bases and J 8 bases; nucleotides not matched to a gene: 15. The CDR3 runs to 16 residues. Comment on this clone: Its antigen is currently unknown.

The sample in question was PBMCs, obtained from a glioma patient whose treatment included an IDH1 peptide vaccine. This clonotype was sampled from a man aged 35 to 55 with glioma. This rearrangement joins TRBV19 to TRBJ1-4, with 7 bases that match TRBD1. This CDR3 reads CASSPTRTGGREKLFF. Here the CDR3 DNA reads TGTGCCAGTAGCCCAACCAGGACAGGCGGACGGGAAAAACTGTTTTTT.